These 25 T cell receptor beta chains were sequenced from one sample in a study of blood T cell repertoires in COVID-19. Profiling relied on immunoSEQ multiplex PCR, and the TCRdb table lists in-frame clones only, not all of them. Altogether 81,000 or so clones are present, around 85% being singletons, with the ten largest covering 10% to 15%. The sequencing input was peripheral blood. These receptors were obtained from a woman in her 70s with active or convalescent COVID-19.

The V call is TRBV6-5, the J call TRBJ2-7; 11 bases are a match to TRBD2. This CDR3 has 15 amino acids. Germline V gene lookup returns CDR1 MNHEY and CDR2 SVGAGI. V shed 10 bases, J shed 0 bases, and the junction held 8 bases outside the gene matches. The CDR3 DNA reads TGTGCCATACTAGCGGGGGCGATCTCCTCCTACGAGCAGTACTTC. Translation gives CAILAGAISSYEQYF.

The chain joins TRBV28 to TRBJ1-2; 8 bases line up with TRBD1. The CDR3 contains 16 residues. V shed 4 bases and J 4 bases; nucleotides not matched to a gene: 11. CDR1 MDHEN and CDR2 SYDVKM come from the germline V gene. As DNA, the CDR3 is TGTGCCAGCAGTTACTCCCGAACAGGGGGAACCTATGGCTACACCTTC. Protein product: CASSYSRTGGTYGYTF.

V usage is TRBV28 and J usage is TRBJ1-2; unclear D gene. CDR3 length equals 15 residues. Per the germline V gene, CDR1 is MDHEN and CDR2 is SYDVKM. The ends were cut back, 1 base at V and 4 bases at J, with 13 bases in the middle. The CDR3 region has the DNA TGTGCCAGCAGTTTATCGACTTTCCCCCGCTATGGCTACACCTTC. Residues: CASSLSTFPRYGYTF.

The rearrangement joins TRBV6-1 to TRBJ1-1; 10 positions agree with TRBD1. Germline CDR1 MNHNS, CDR2 SASEGT. Losses at the gene ends were 6 bases for V and 1 base for J; bases not matched to a gene: 5. This CDR3 contains 15 residues. The CDR3 region is CASRDRGLKNTEAFF. CDR3 DNA sequence: TGTGCCAGCAGAGACAGGGGGCTGAAGAACACTGAAGCTTTCTTT.

This rearrangement joins TRBV5-4 to TRBJ1-1; D might be TRBD1 (6 bases). Germline assignment: CDR1 SGHNT and CDR2 YYREEE (reference sequence). V was clipped by 0 bases and J by 5 bases, with 14 bases between them. CDR3 length equals 15 residues. CDR3 nucleotide sequence: TGTGCCAGCAGCTTGGACCCAGGGGCGGAAACTGAAGCTTTCTTT. Its protein is CASSLDPGAETEAFF.

The chain carries TRBV19 and TRBJ2-7, with TRBD2 identical over 11 bases. The CDR3 has 16 amino acids. Trimming at V came to 3 bases and at J to 2 bases, leaving 6 bases not matched to a gene. Germline V gene sequence: CDR1 LNHDA, CDR2 SQIVND (reference sequence). CDR3 DNA sequence: TGTGCCAGTAGTATTACTAGCGGGGGCCCTCCCTACGAGCAGTACTTC. It yields the protein CASSITSGGPPYEQYF.

The V and J genes are TRBV7-2 and TRBJ1-6; TRBD1 is a possible D gene (6 bases). V was cut by 5 bases and J by 11 bases, with 10 bases left in between. The CDR3 spans 12 residues. Germline assignment: CDR1 SGHTA and CDR2 FQGNSA. The CDR3 nucleotides read TGTGCCAGCAGCCTTCAGGGGACACCCCTCCACTTT. Encoded protein: CASSLQGTPLHF.

The chain joins TRBV10-3 to TRBJ1-4; unclear D gene. The V end lost 3 bases, the J end lost 9 bases, and 8 bases lay between the germline ends. This CDR3 is 12 amino acids long. CDR1 and CDR2 (germline): ENHRY, SYGVKD. The CDR3 coding sequence is TGTGCCATCAGTGACCAACACCAAAAACTGTTTTTT. Its protein is CAISDQHQKLFF.

V gene TRBV7-8 combines with J gene TRBJ2-5, with D tentatively TRBD1 (6 bases). With 2 bases removed from V and 5 bases from J, the gap between germline ends came to 12 bases. The germline V gene encodes CDR1 SGHVS and CDR2 FQNEAQ. The CDR3 loop spans 14 amino acids. CDR3 DNA: TGTGCCAGCAGCTTATTGACAGGCCGTGAGACCCAGTACTTC. Protein sequence: CASSLLTGRETQYF.

V and J are TRBV10-1 and TRBJ2-5; tentative D call: TRBD2 (5 bases). This CDR3 comprises 14 residues. Per the germline V gene, CDR1 is WNHNN and CDR2 is SYGVQD (reference sequence). Trimming cost V 0 bases and J 5 bases, with 10 bases left between them. The CDR3 sequence: CASSESEGRETQYF. Written as DNA, the CDR3 is TGCGCCAGCAGTGAGTCTGAGGGCCGGGAGACCCAGTACTTC.

J is TRBJ1-5 and V is TRBV6-2 or TRBV6-3; D ambiguous. In germline, CDR1 is MNHEY, CDR2 SVGEGT. CDR3 length equals 15 residues. The V gene lost 4 bases and the J gene lost 1 base, with 11 bases spanning the gap. In DNA form, the CDR3 reads TGTGCCAGCAGTTCGGGCCGGGGAAGCAATCAGCCCCAGCATTTT. Its protein is CASSSGRGSNQPQHF.

The gene calls are TRBV2 and TRBJ1-5; D is possibly TRBD1 (6 bases). Trimming shortened V by 2 bases and J by 2 bases, and 10 bases separated the two germline ends. CDR3 length equals 15 residues. From germline, CDR1 is SNHLY and CDR2 FYNNEI. CDR3 sequence: CASSEWGGGNQPQHF. Here the CDR3 DNA reads TGTGCCAGCAGTGAATGGGGGGGCGGCAATCAGCCCCAGCATTTT.

V gene TRBV5-1 combines with J gene TRBJ2-5; 11 bases line up with TRBD2. Trimming took 4 bases from V and 2 from J; bases not matched to a gene: 1. CDR3 length: 14 amino acids. CDR1 is SGHRS and CDR2 is YFSETQ in the germline V gene. The CDR3 nucleotides read TGCGCCAGCAGCCTAGCGGGGGGACAAGAGACCCAGTACTTC. Its protein is CASSLAGGQETQYF. Filled out from reference TRBV5-1 and TRBJ2-5, the complete variable domain reads KAGVTQTPRYLIKTRGQQVTLSCSPISGHRSVSWYQQTPGQGLQFLFEYFSETQRNKGNFPGRFSGRQFSNSRSEMNVSTLELGDSALYLCASSLAGGQETQYFGPGTRLLVL.

The chain carries TRBV18 and TRBJ2-7, with TRBD1 as a possible D gene (7 bases). The CDR3 contains 17 residues. V dropped 4 bases and J dropped 3 bases, with 22 bases sitting between them. The germline CDR1 and CDR2 sequences are KGHSH and LQKENI. This chain's CDR3 is CASSRLPGDRRNYEQYF. The DNA of the CDR3 is TGTGCCAGCTCACGTTTGCCGGGGGACAGACGAAACTACGAGCAGTACTTC.

This clone was seen a handful of times. The chain has TRBV29-1 and TRBJ2-7, with D perhaps matching TRBD1 (6 bases). CDR3 length equals 13 residues. V gave up 4 bases and J gave up 0 bases, with 10 bases separating them. CDR1 is SQVTM and CDR2 is ANQGSEA in the germline V gene. The CDR3 bases are TGCAGCGTTGGGGGGCCCGCCTCCTACGAGCAGTACTTC. Its protein is CSVGGPASYEQYF.

The chain employs TRBV7-8 and TRBJ2-7, with D possibly matching TRBD1 (5 bases). The CDR3 contains 14 residues. V shed 1 base and J shed 3 bases, with 10 bases lying between them. Looked up from germline, CDR1 is SGHVS and CDR2 is FQNEAQ. The CDR3 region has the DNA TGTGCCAGCAGCTTAGGTCCAGGGAACTACGAGCAGTACTTC. It codes for CASSLGPGNYEQYF.

The V gene is TRBV2, the J gene TRBJ2-3; TRBD2 might be the D (5 bases). The germline V and J ends were trimmed by 0 bases and 1 base, with 5 bases remaining between them. Germline V gene sequence: CDR1 SNHLY, CDR2 FYNNEI. The CDR3 runs 14 residues. This chain's CDR3 is CASSEAGGTDTQYF. CDR3 coding DNA: TGTGCCAGCAGTGAAGCCGGGGGCACAGATACGCAGTATTTT.

The V and J genes are TRBV4-3 and TRBJ2-3; 7 bases align to TRBD2. CDR1 and CDR2 (germline): LGHNA, YSLEER. The CDR3 contains 15 residues. The V segment lost 3 bases and the J segment 6 bases; nucleotides outside the gene matches: 9. CDR3 in DNA: TGCGCCAGCAGCCATAAGACGGACGGGGGGGATACGCAGTATTTT. This encodes CASSHKTDGGDTQYF.

The chain uses TRBV7-2 and TRBJ2-7; the match to TRBD1 covers 7 bases. CDR1 and CDR2 from the germline V gene are SGHTA and FQGNSA. With 11 bases clipped from V and 6 bases from J, the junction kept 10 bases outside the gene matches. This CDR3 is 12 amino acids long. This chain's CDR3 is CAVTGTAREQYF. Written as DNA, the CDR3 is TGTGCCGTAACCGGGACAGCCCGCGAGCAGTACTTC.

V and J are TRBV5-4 and TRBJ1-3; no reliable D call. Germline assignment: CDR1 SGHNT and CDR2 YYREEE (reference sequence). The CDR3 sequence is 15 residues long. With 5 bases removed from V and 0 bases from J, the gap between germline ends came to 12 bases. CDR3 in DNA: TGTGCCAGCAGACCTGGACTTTTCTCTGGAAACACCATATATTTT. Protein sequence: CASRPGLFSGNTIYF.

This chain connects TRBV5-4 to TRBJ2-2; 10 bases are a match to TRBD1. Per the germline V gene, CDR1 is SGHNT and CDR2 is YYREEE (reference sequence). V gave up 5 bases and J gave up 6 bases; unmatched junction bases: 7. CDR3 size: 15 residues. The CDR3 DNA follows: TGTGCCAGCAGTCTAAGACAGGGGGCGCCCGGGGAGCTGTTTTTT. Its protein product is CASSLRQGAPGELFF.

Comment on this clone: Other DNA sequences in this specimen translate into the identical CDR3. V usage is TRBV20-1 and J usage is TRBJ2-3; a weak D match, TRBD2 (6 bases). Trimming left V 3 bases short and J 0 bases short, with 13 bases between. Per the germline V gene, CDR1 is DFQATT and CDR2 is SNEGSKA (reference sequence). This CDR3 is built from 15 residues. The CDR3: CSASTGGLSTDTQYF. CDR3 sequence (DNA): TGCAGTGCTAGTACCGGGGGTCTTAGCACAGATACGCAGTATTTT.

The chain is built from TRBV18 and TRBJ1-6; the D gene is possibly TRBD1 (6 bases). V dropped 3 bases and J dropped 7 bases, with 10 bases sitting between them. Germline V gives CDR1 KGHSH, CDR2 LQKENI. This CDR3 has 14 residues. CDR3 bases: TGTGCCAGCTCACCGACAGGCGACAATTCACCCCTCCACTTT. As protein: CASSPTGDNSPLHF.

This clone was seen a handful of times. The chain joins TRBV28 to TRBJ1-6; D unresolved. The CDR3 runs to 14 residues. CDR1 and CDR2 (germline): MDHEN, SYDVKM. With 2 bases removed from V and 6 bases from J, the gap between germline ends came to 8 bases. CDR3 residues: CASSLSLTNSPLHF. The CDR3 DNA follows: TGTGCCAGCAGTTTAAGCTTAACTAATTCACCCCTCCACTTT.

The chain couples TRBV5-5 to TRBJ1-6; D gene ambiguous. The length of the CDR3 is 14 residues. Trimming pared 4 bases from V and 6 bases from J, leaving 11 bases between. Germline V lookup: CDR1 SGHKS, CDR2 YYEKEE (reference sequence). This CDR3 is CASSPLMANSPLHF. The CDR3 coding sequence is TGTGCCAGCAGCCCCCTTATGGCTAATTCACCCCTCCACTTT.